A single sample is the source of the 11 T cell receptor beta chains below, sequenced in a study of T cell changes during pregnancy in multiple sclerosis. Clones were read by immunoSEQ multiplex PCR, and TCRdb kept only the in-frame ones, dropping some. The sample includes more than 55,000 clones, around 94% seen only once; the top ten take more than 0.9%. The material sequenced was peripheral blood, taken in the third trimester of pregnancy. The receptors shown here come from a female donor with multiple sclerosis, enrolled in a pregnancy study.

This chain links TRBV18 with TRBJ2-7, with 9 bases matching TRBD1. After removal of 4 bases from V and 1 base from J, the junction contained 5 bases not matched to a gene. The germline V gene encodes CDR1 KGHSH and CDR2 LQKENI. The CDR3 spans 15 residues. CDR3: CASSLGQGPSYEQYF. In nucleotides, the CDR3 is TGTGCCAGCTCACTCGGACAGGGGCCTTCCTACGAGCAGTACTTC.

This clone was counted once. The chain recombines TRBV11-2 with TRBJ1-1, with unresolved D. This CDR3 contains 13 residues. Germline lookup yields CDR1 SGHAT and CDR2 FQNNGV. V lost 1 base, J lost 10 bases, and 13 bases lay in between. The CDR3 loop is CASSLGQVSRAFF. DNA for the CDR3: TGTGCCAGCAGCTTAGGGCAGGTATCACGAGCTTTCTTT.

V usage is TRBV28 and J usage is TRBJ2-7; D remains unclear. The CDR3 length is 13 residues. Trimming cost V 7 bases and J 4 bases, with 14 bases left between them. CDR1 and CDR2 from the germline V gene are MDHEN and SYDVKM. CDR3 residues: CASTLGPEYEQYF. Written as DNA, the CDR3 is TGTGCCAGCACGTTGGGCCCTGAATACGAGCAGTACTTC.

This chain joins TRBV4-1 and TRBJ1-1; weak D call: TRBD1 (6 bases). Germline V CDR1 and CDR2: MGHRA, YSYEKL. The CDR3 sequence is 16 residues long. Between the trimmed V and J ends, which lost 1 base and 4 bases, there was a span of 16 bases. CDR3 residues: CASSQGRGTLGTEAFF. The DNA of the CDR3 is TGCGCCAGCAGCCAAGGAAGAGGGACACTAGGCACTGAAGCTTTCTTT.

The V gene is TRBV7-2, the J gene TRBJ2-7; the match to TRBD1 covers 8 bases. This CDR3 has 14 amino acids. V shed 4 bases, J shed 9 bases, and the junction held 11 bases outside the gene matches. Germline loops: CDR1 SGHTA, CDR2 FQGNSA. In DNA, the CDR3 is TGTGCCAGCAGCTCCGGGACAGGCAGTTTCGGGCAGTACTTC. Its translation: CASSSGTGSFGQYF.

The CDR3 DNA reads as TGTGCCAGTGCGCAGGAACTAGCGGGAGTTAACATTCAGTACTTC. Protein product: CASAQELAGVNIQYF. V usage is TRBV6-6 and J usage is TRBJ2-4; TRBD2 aligns across 11 bases. V lost 9 bases to trimming and J lost 7 bases; unmatched junction nucleotides: 11. The germline CDR1 and CDR2 sequences are MNHNY and SVGAGI (reference sequence). CDR3 length equals 15 residues.

The CDR3 spells CASSVGQITSNQPQHF. The CDR3, as DNA: TGTGCCAGCTCCGTGGGACAGATCACTAGCAATCAGCCCCAGCATTTT. The rearrangement uses TRBV18 and TRBJ1-5; 7 bases agree with TRBD1. In germline, CDR1 is KGHSH, CDR2 LQKENI. Unmatched junction bases numbered 8, after V lost 6 bases and J lost 0 bases. This CDR3 has 16 residues.

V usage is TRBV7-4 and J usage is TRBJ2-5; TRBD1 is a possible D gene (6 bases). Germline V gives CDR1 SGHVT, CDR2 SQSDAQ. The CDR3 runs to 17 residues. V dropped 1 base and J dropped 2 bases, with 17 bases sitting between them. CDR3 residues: CASSLGYRAEWQETQYF. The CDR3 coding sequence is TGTGCCAGCAGCTTAGGTTACAGGGCCGAATGGCAAGAGACCCAGTACTTC.

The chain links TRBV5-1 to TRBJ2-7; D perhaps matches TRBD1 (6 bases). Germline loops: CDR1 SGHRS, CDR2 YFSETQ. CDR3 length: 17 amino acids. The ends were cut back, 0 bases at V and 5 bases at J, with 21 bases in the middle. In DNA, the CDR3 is TGCGCCAGCAGCTTGGGAGCCCCCGGGACACCCTACGACGAGCAGTACTTC. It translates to CASSLGAPGTPYDEQYF.

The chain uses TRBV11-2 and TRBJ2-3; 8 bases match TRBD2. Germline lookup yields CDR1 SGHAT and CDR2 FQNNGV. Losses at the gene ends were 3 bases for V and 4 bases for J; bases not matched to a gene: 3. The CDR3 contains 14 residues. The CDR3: CASSFREGADTQYF. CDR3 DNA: TGTGCCAGCAGCTTCCGGGAGGGTGCAGATACGCAGTATTTT.

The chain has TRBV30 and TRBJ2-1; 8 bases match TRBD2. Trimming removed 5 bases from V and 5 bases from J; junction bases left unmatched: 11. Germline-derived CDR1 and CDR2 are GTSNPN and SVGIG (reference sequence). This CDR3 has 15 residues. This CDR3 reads CAWLQREPTHNEQFF. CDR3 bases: TGTGCCTGGCTACAGCGGGAGCCGACCCACAATGAGCAGTTCTTC.